This T cell receptor (beta chain) was identified during a study of T cells in Graves' hyperthyroidism and ophthalmopathy. Researchers took RNA transcripts and amplified the TCR beta CDR3 regions from them. Carried out on the TCR CDR3, a first-round RT-PCR used the HTBI primer set. In TCRdb, the multiplex PCR reads were re-called with MiXCR into one record per CDR3 protein. The data show 550,000 to 600,000 distinct CDR3 sequences, with 16% seen just once and more than 15% held by the top ten. Trimming took off 6 bases at V and 4 bases at J, with 10 bases between the two ends. The germline gives CDR1 MNHNS, CDR2 SASEGT. This CDR3 region has 13 residues.

Input material: blood. The source is a woman aged 18-29 years with Graves' hyperthyroidism. This rearrangement joins TRBV6-1 to TRBJ2-1; D is ambiguous. The CDR3 loop is CASRAAVYNEQFF. CDR3 in DNA: TGTGCCAGCAGGGCGGCCGTTTACAATGAGCAGTTCTTC.